Sequencing of this TCR beta chain was carried out in a study of T cell changes during pregnancy in multiple sclerosis. Profiling relied on immunoSEQ multiplex PCR, and the TCRdb table lists in-frame clones only, not all of them. The data show more than 85,000 clones, about 92% seen once. V was cut by 2 bases and J by 4 bases, with 8 bases left in between. This CDR3 comprises 13 residues. Germline CDR1 is MDHEN and CDR2 is SYDVKM. With regard to this clone: This sample also contains other DNA sequences that code for the same CDR3.

The sample in question was peripheral blood, obtained in the second trimester of pregnancy. The V call is TRBV28, the J call TRBJ1-2; the D is unclear. The TCR originated in a female donor with multiple sclerosis, enrolled in a pregnancy study. CDR3 DNA sequence: TGTGCCAGCAGTTTAGGGCAGACCTATGGCTACACCTTC. Translating it yields CASSLGQTYGYTF.